A single sample gave rise to the 19 T cell receptor beta chains below, sequenced in a study of T cell repertoires in cytomegalovirus infection. TCRdb ran MiXCR on the reads and lists one entry per CDR3 protein. The sample shows about 250,000 distinct CDR3 sequences, approximately 15% of them seen only once. Sample: CD8+ T cells from PBMCs. The source of these receptors is a human donor in good health (CMV status not recorded). Some clones in this sample may be carry-over from other donors' samples.

This clonotype was detected a few times. The junction differs from germline at one of its ends, possibly a read error. The V and J genes are TRBV11-2 and TRBJ1-2; perhaps TRBD1 as D (6 bases). The germline V gene has CDR1 SGHAT and CDR2 FQNNGV. CDR3 length equals 14 residues. Here the CDR3 reads CASSVDEGVDGYTF. The DNA for the CDR3 is TGTGCCAGCAGCGTAGATGAGGGGGTTGATGGCTACACCTTC.

The chain links TRBV27 to TRBJ1-4; 7 positions agree with TRBD1. Germline V CDR1 and CDR2: MNHEY, SMNVEV (reference sequence). This CDR3 is built from 14 residues. V dropped 6 bases and J dropped 8; count of bases not matched to a gene: 9. CDR3 nucleotide sequence: TGTGCCAGCAGGCCGGGACAGAGAGGAGAAAAACTGTTTTTT. Protein sequence: CASRPGQRGEKLFF.

This clonotype has only a few counts. The chain links TRBV2 to TRBJ1-1; 12 bases line up with TRBD1. Trimming at V came to 3 bases and at J to 4 bases, leaving 9 bases not matched to a gene. The CDR3 runs to 17 residues. Looked up from germline, CDR1 is SNHLY and CDR2 is FYNNEI. This CDR3 reads CASSDVGTGGGGTEAFF. The CDR3 DNA reads as TGTGCCAGCAGTGATGTAGGGACAGGGGGCGGCGGCACTGAAGCTTTCTTT.

J is TRBJ2-5 and V is TRBV18; 9 bases line up with TRBD1. Germline assignment: CDR1 KGHSH and CDR2 LQKENI. V dropped 8 bases and J dropped 3; count of bases not matched to a gene: 10. The CDR3 runs 15 residues. The CDR3 loop is CASTLRDRVEETQYF. The CDR3 nucleotides are TGTGCCAGCACCCTCCGGGACAGGGTCGAAGAGACCCAGTACTTC.

This clonotype was detected only a few times. V usage is TRBV19 and J usage is TRBJ1-6; D gene unclear. The CDR3 sequence is 16 residues long. Germline loops: CDR1 LNHDA, CDR2 SQIVND (reference sequence). V was cut by 3 bases and J by 5 bases, with 14 bases left in between. CDR3 nucleotide sequence: TGTGCCAGTAGTATGTTCGGATTAGATAATAATTCACCCCTCCACTTT. It is translated as CASSMFGLDNNSPLHF.

In this sample, this clonotype turned up many times. This chain joins TRBV7-9 and TRBJ2-1; D call uncertain. The CDR3 length is 12 residues. Germline CDR1 SEHNR, CDR2 FQNEAQ (reference sequence). V lost 3 bases and J 5 bases, leaving 5 bases between the germline ends. This chain's CDR3 is CASSLEDNEQFF. Written as DNA, the CDR3 is TGTGCCAGCAGCTTGGAAGACAATGAGCAGTTCTTC.

With respect to this clonotype: One end of the junction fails to match germline, which may point to a read error. The rearrangement links TRBV13 to TRBJ2-7; 7 bases are a match to TRBD1. CDR1 and CDR2 (germline): PRHDT, FYEKMQ (reference sequence). This CDR3 spans 15 amino acids. The CDR3 nucleotides are TGTGCCAGCAGCACCCGGGACAGATACTCCTACGAGCAGTGCTTC. Translating gives CASSTRDRYSYEQCF.

The table lists this clonotype with many counts. The chain is built from TRBV7-9 and TRBJ1-6; 7 positions match TRBD1. The CDR3 totals 16 residues. After removal of 6 bases from V and 7 bases from J, the junction contained 12 bases not matched to a gene. Germline V gene lookup returns CDR1 SEHNR and CDR2 FQNEAQ (reference sequence). CDR3 region: CASSPYIRGTNSPLHF. The CDR3 DNA reads TGTGCCAGCAGTCCTTATATCAGGGGGACGAATTCACCCCTCCACTTT. The full variable domain, rest sourced from reference TRBV7-9 and TRBJ1-6, is DTGVSQNPRHKITKRGQNVTFRCDPISEHNRLYWYRQTLGQGPEFLTYFQNEAQLEKSRLLSDRFSAERPKGSFSTLEIQRTEQGDSAMYLCASSPYIRGTNSPLHFGNGTRLTVT.

This clonotype was seen more than once but under ten times. The chain has TRBV6-6 and TRBJ1-1; 7 bases agree with TRBD1. Looked up from germline, CDR1 is MNHNY and CDR2 is SVGAGI (reference sequence). V lost 10 bases and J lost 1; bases outside the gene matches: 12. The CDR3 totals 15 residues. CDR3 coding DNA: TGTGCCACCGACTATGACAGGGCCAAGAACACTGAAGCTTTCTTT. It encodes CATDYDRAKNTEAFF.

This clonotype was seen ten or more times. The V and J genes are TRBV19 and TRBJ2-7; D is possibly TRBD1 (6 bases). The germline V gene encodes CDR1 LNHDA and CDR2 SQIVND (reference sequence). The V gene lost 3 bases and the J gene lost 1 base, with 10 bases spanning the gap. The CDR3 runs to 14 residues. CDR3 amino acids: CASSIPGTSYEQYF. CDR3 DNA: TGTGCCAGTAGTATCCCGGGGACATCCTACGAGCAGTACTTC.

About this clonotype itself: A single base separates this from a much larger clone, so it may be a read error. The chain uses TRBV4-1 and TRBJ2-3; no definite D call. CDR3 length: 15 amino acids. Germline CDR1 is MGHRA and CDR2 is YSYEKL. CDR3 in amino acids: CARSPALAGTDTQYF. The CDR3 bases are TGCGCCCGCAGCCCTGCCCTTGCGGGCACAGATACGCAGTATTTT.

This chain links TRBV7-6 with TRBJ1-2, with 9 bases lining up with TRBD1. Trimming took 4 bases from V and 4 from J; bases not matched to a gene: 4. Germline V gives CDR1 SGHVS, CDR2 FNYEAQ. The CDR3 is 14 residues long. The CDR3 sequence: CASSSPTGGYGYTF. CDR3 nucleotides: TGTGCCAGCAGCTCGCCGACAGGGGGCTATGGCTACACCTTC. Filled out from reference TRBV7-6 and TRBJ1-2, the complete variable domain reads GAGVSQSPRYKVTKRGQDVALRCDPISGHVSLYWYRQALGQGPEFLTYFNYEAQQDKSGLPNDRFSAERPEGSISTLTIQRTEQRDSAMYRCASSSPTGGYGYTFGSGTRLTVV.

This clonotype turned up a few times. The V gene is TRBV12-3 or TRBV12-4, the J gene TRBJ2-7, with 10 bases that match TRBD2. V lost 3 bases, J lost 5 bases, and 7 bases stayed unmatched. The length of the CDR3 is 15 residues. CDR3 DNA: TGTGCCAGCAGTTTCCGGAGCGGGGGGGCGGACGAGCAGTACTTC. This gives the protein CASSFRSGGADEQYF.

This rearrangement joins TRBV4-3 to TRBJ2-1; 7 bases align to TRBD1. CDR3 length equals 18 residues. After removal of 0 bases from V and 2 bases from J, the junction contained 10 bases not matched to a gene. CDR1 and CDR2 from the germline V gene are LGHNA and YSLEER. CDR3 loop: CASSQDPIPGTAYNEQFF. CDR3 sequence (DNA): TGCGCCAGCAGCCAAGATCCGATCCCCGGGACAGCCTACAATGAGCAGTTCTTC.

The sample holds many counts of this clonotype. The chain employs TRBV11-2 and TRBJ2-7; D might be TRBD1 or TRBD2, each matching 5 bases. Germline lookup yields CDR1 SGHAT and CDR2 FQNNGV. The CDR3 extends over 13 amino acids. The ends were cut back, 0 bases at V and 10 bases at J, with 13 bases in the middle. The chain's CDR3 is CASSLDQPWDQYF. The CDR3 DNA follows: TGTGCCAGCAGCTTAGATCAGCCTTGGGACCAGTACTTC.

This clonotype was seen more than once but under ten times. V is TRBV4-2 and J is TRBJ1-1, with TRBD1 as a possible D gene (6 bases). The germline V and J ends were trimmed by 0 bases and 3 bases, with 14 bases remaining between them. Germline V lookup: CDR1 LGHNA, CDR2 YNFKEQ. The CDR3 covers 16 residues. The CDR3 sequence: CASSQDQGMGDTEAFF. For the CDR3, the DNA is TGTGCCAGCAGCCAAGATCAGGGGATGGGGGACACTGAAGCTTTCTTT.

This sequence joins TRBV7-6 and TRBJ2-2; possibly TRBD2 for D (6 bases). There are 16 residues in the CDR3. V lost 1 base and J 6 bases, leaving 15 bases between the germline ends. Germline-derived CDR1 and CDR2 are SGHVS and FNYEAQ. The CDR3 region is CASSLDAGIIAGELFF. CDR3 coding DNA: TGTGCCAGCAGCTTAGACGCGGGGATTATCGCCGGGGAGCTGTTTTTT. Full variable domain (outside the CDR3, taken from reference TRBV7-6 and TRBJ2-2): GAGVSQSPRYKVTKRGQDVALRCDPISGHVSLYWYRQALGQGPEFLTYFNYEAQQDKSGLPNDRFSAERPEGSISTLTIQRTEQRDSAMYRCASSLDAGIIAGELFFGEGSRLTVL.

In its sample, this clonotype was seen a few times. This chain uses TRBV27 with TRBJ2-3; the D gene is possibly TRBD2 (5 bases). The CDR3 consists of 15 residues. Germline CDR1 reads MNHEY; CDR2 reads SMNVEV (reference sequence). Deletions cut 7 bases from V and 5 bases from J, with 19 bases between. The CDR3 sequence is CASTISGSSGDTQYF. The CDR3 DNA follows: TGTGCCAGCACCATCAGCGGCTCCTCGGGAGATACGCAGTATTTT.

The chain links TRBV7-6 to TRBJ2-3; D tentatively reads TRBD1 or TRBD2 (5 bases each). This CDR3 has 15 amino acids. Germline V CDR1 and CDR2: SGHVS, FNYEAQ. The germline V and J ends were trimmed by 2 bases and 2 bases, with 11 bases remaining between them. For the CDR3, the DNA is TGTGCCAGCAGCTTAACCGGGGCAAACACAGATACGCAGTATTTT. It encodes CASSLTGANTDTQYF.